The present T cell receptor (beta chain) was sequenced within a study of identical twins. CDR1 WSHSY and CDR2 SAAADI come from the germline V gene. Trimming removed 7 bases from V and 4 bases from J, with 15 bases in between. The CDR3 has 14 residues. Whole-study findings and limits: Recombination models fit unrelated individuals' TCR alpha sharing but underestimated twins'. Zero-insertion findings could be partly confounded by invariant cells (MAIT and iNKT cells). Out-of-frame alpha sequences common to twins exhibited a surplus of low generation probability.

Remarks on this clonotype: Its antigen remains unknown.

Unique molecular identifiers were in the cDNA, with template-switch universal primer binding. TCRdb itself ran the 5' RACE reads through MiXCR, one entry per CDR3 protein. In the table there are about 340,000 distinct CDR3 sequences, approximately 13% of which are singletons. These same data were also listed under a study on yellow fever vaccine responses in identical twins.

Sequencing used CD8+ T cells sorted from blood. This chain joins TRBV10-2 and TRBJ2-3; possibly TRBD2 for D (5 bases). The TCR comes from a woman younger than 35 in good health. The DNA for the CDR3 is TGCGCCAGCATTGCTGAGGGCGCATCAGATACGCAGTATTTT. Protein: CASIAEGASDTQYF.